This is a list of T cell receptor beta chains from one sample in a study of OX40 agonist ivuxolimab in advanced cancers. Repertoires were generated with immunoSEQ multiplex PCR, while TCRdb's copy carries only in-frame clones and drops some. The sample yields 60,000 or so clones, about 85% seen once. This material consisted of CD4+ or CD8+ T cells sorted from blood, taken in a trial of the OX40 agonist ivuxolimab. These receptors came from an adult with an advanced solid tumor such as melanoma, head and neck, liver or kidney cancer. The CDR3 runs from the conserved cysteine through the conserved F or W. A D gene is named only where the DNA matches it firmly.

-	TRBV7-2	CASSPTGGGQNIQYF
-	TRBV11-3	CASKGPAGTGELFF
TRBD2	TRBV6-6	CASTLAGGPGEQYF
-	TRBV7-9	CASSPPRQSYEQYF
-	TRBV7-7	CASSPGINTGELFF
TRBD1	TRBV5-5	CASSGTGGLNTEAFF
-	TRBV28	CASGLDGGEQFF
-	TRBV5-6	CASSLLAGSSYNEQFF
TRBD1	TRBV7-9	CASSLEAGGQPQHF
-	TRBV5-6	CASKTGTGNEKLFF
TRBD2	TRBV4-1	CASSQGLARFF
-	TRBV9	CASTQGLAPGETQYF
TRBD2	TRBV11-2	CASSRTQGTSGAGGQFF
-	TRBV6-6	CASSFPRRDTEAFF
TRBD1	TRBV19	CASSMTGAYGNTEAFF
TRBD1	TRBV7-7	CASSLGQGETQYF
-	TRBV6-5	CASSYSPRGQHYEQYF
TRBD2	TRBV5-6	CASSFGLAGTNTGELFF
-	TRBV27	CASSLSGSNQPQHF
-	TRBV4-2	CASSQDQLANYGYTF
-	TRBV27	CASSSSYQETQYF
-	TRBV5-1	CASSRDTSGEQYF
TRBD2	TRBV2	CASSFPLSGGGSSTDTQYF
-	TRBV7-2	CASSLNSAGDEQFF
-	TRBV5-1	CASSSPGGQNTEAFF
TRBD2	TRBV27	CASSPGTSGSNEQFF
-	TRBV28	CASSLPQDGGNQPQHF
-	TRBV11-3	CAASEQGDTGELFF
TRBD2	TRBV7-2	CASSLRLAGVGDTQYF